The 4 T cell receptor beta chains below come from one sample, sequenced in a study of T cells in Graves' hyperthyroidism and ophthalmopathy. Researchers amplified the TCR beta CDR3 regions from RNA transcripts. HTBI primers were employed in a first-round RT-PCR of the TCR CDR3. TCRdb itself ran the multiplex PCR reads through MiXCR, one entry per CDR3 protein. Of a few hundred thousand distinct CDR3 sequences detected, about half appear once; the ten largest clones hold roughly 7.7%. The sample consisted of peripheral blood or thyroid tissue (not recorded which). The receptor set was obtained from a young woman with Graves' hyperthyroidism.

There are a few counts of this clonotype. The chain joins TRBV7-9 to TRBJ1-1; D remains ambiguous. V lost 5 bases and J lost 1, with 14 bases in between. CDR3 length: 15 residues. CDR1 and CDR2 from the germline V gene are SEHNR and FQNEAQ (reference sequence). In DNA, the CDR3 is TGTGCCAGCAGCGTTGAAAGGTTCCCGAACACTGAAGCTTTCTTT. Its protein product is CASSVERFPNTEAFF. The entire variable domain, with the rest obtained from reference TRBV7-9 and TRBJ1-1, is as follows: DTGVSQNPRHKITKRGQNVTFRCDPISEHNRLYWYRQTLGQGPEFLTYFQNEAQLEKSRLLSDRFSAERPKGSFSTLEIQRTEQGDSAMYLCASSVERFPNTEAFFGQGTRLTVV.

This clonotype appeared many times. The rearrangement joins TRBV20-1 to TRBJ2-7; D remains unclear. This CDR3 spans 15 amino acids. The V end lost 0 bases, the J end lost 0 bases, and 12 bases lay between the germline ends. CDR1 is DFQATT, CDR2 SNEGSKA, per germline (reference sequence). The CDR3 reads CSARDLSSVSYEQYF. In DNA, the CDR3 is TGCAGTGCTAGAGATTTATCGAGCGTCTCCTACGAGCAGTACTTC.

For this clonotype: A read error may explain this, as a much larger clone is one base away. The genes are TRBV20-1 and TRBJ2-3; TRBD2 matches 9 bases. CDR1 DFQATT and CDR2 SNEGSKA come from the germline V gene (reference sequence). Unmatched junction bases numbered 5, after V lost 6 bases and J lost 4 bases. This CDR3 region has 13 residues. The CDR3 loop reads CSAIRTSADTQYF. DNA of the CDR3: TGCAGTGCGATTAGGACTAGCGCAGATACGCAGTATTTT.

CDR3 nucleotides: TGTGCCACCAGTGATTTCGACGGACTTAGCACAGATACGCAGTATTTT. This sequence encodes CATSDFDGLSTDTQYF. This rearrangement joins TRBV24-1 to TRBJ2-3, with D maybe TRBD2 (5 bases). Germline V gene lookup returns CDR1 KGHDR and CDR2 SFDVKD. V gave up 1 base and J gave up 0 bases, with 10 bases separating them. The CDR3 length is 16 residues.